Below are 24 T cell receptor beta chains sequenced from a single sample in a study of shared clonotypes between healthy human individuals. Data came from immunoSEQ multiplex PCR; TCRdb stores just in-frame clones and leaves some out. There are about 450,000 clones in the sample; 70% to 80% occur only once, and less than 15% lies in the top ten. The sample taken for sequencing was PBMCs. These TCRs come from a woman aged 40 to 50 in good health. Some clones in this sample may be carry-over from other donors' samples.

The V gene is TRBV28, the J gene TRBJ1-2; D gene unclear. This CDR3 is 11 amino acids long. Trimming stripped 8 bases from V and 8 bases from J, with 12 bases between. Germline CDR1 is MDHEN and CDR2 is SYDVKM. This CDR3 reads CASAVGDGYTF. The CDR3 region has the DNA TGTGCCAGCGCAGTGGGCGACGGCTACACCTTC.

The rearrangement links TRBV11-3 to TRBJ2-7; maybe TRBD2 (6 bases). The CDR3 loop spans 12 amino acids. V dropped 3 bases and J dropped 5 bases, with 8 bases sitting between them. The germline gives CDR1 SGHNT, CDR2 YENEEA. For the CDR3, the DNA is TGTGCCAGCAGCTTGACGGGGGACGAGCAGTACTTC. Its translation: CASSLTGDEQYF. Looking up the rest from reference TRBV11-3 and TRBJ2-7 gives the full variable domain: EAGVVQSPRYKIIEKKQPVAFWCNPISGHNTLYWYLQNLGQGPELLIRYENEEAVDDSQLPKDRFSAERLKGVDSTLKIQPAELGDSAVYLCASSLTGDEQYFGPGTRLTVT.

The chain couples TRBV10-3 to TRBJ2-1; 9 bases match TRBD2. There are 13 residues in the CDR3. CDR1 and CDR2 (germline): ENHRY, SYGVKD. V lost 10 bases and J lost 2; bases outside the gene matches: 3. The chain's CDR3 is CATLAGTYNEQFF. The CDR3 DNA sequence: TGTGCCACGCTAGCGGGGACCTACAATGAGCAGTTCTTC.

The gene calls are TRBV14 and TRBJ1-5, with D hard to call. The CDR3 is made up of 15 amino acids. V was shortened by 1 base and J by 4 bases, with 11 bases between the two germline ends. Germline V lookup: CDR1 SGHDN, CDR2 FVKESK. The CDR3 sequence: CASSQVLLGNQPQHF. The CDR3 DNA sequence: TGTGCCAGCAGCCAAGTCTTGTTGGGTAATCAGCCCCAGCATTTT.

This chain links TRBV2 with TRBJ2-3, with D perhaps matching TRBD2 (6 bases). This CDR3 contains 14 residues. Germline V lookup: CDR1 SNHLY, CDR2 FYNNEI. Trimming left V 5 bases short and J 4 bases short, with 13 bases between. The CDR3 nucleotides are TGTGCCAGCAGTCCCAGGAGGGTCCCAGATACGCAGTATTTT. It is translated as CASSPRRVPDTQYF.

The genes are TRBV7-8 and TRBJ2-1; possibly TRBD2 for D (6 bases). V was trimmed by 2 bases and J by 3 bases, leaving 11 bases between them. CDR3 length: 15 residues. In germline, CDR1 is SGHVS, CDR2 FQNEAQ. Here the CDR3 reads CASSLRLEIYNEQFF. CDR3 nucleotides: TGTGCCAGCAGCTTACGACTAGAGATCTACAATGAGCAGTTCTTC.

V is TRBV7-2 and J is TRBJ2-5; D possibly corresponds to TRBD1 (6 bases). CDR1 SGHTA and CDR2 FQGNSA come from the germline V gene. Trimming cost V 5 bases and J 2 bases, with 15 bases left between them. There are 15 residues in the CDR3. The CDR3 here is CASSAGTSLQETQYF. The DNA of the CDR3 is TGTGCCAGCAGCGCCGGGACAAGCCTTCAAGAGACCCAGTACTTC.

The chain recombines TRBV5-1 with TRBJ1-2, with D tentatively TRBD1 (5 bases). The V gene lost 0 bases and the J gene lost 1 base, with 16 bases spanning the gap. The germline V gene has CDR1 SGHRS and CDR2 YFSETQ. The CDR3 covers 17 residues. Here the CDR3 reads CASSLDPDRGSNYGYTF. CDR3 bases: TGCGCCAGCAGCTTGGACCCAGACAGAGGGAGTAACTATGGCTACACCTTC.

The chain combines TRBV6-6 with TRBJ1-5; 7 bases map to TRBD1. The junction had 17 bases not matched to a gene; V was cut back by 6 bases and J by 9 bases. Germline V CDR1 and CDR2: MNHNY, SVGAGI (reference sequence). This CDR3 has 16 residues. CDR3 DNA sequence: TGTGCCAGCAGCCCTGGACAGGCCAGGGCGTATCGGCCCCAGCATTTT. This translates into CASSPGQARAYRPQHF.

This clone was observed many times. The chain uses TRBV28 and TRBJ2-6; D might be TRBD2 (6 bases). The CDR3 totals 16 residues. Germline values: CDR1 MDHEN, CDR2 SYDVKM. V was cut by 5 bases and J by 0 bases, with 11 bases left in between. CDR3 amino acids: CASSTGDSSGANVLTF. CDR3 nucleotides: TGTGCCAGCAGTACGGGGGATAGCTCTGGGGCCAACGTCCTGACTTTC.

In the case of this clone: The same CDR3 can be traced to other DNA sequences in this sample. V and J are TRBV15 and TRBJ2-7; perhaps TRBD1 as D (6 bases). Per germline, CDR1 LNHNV and CDR2 YYDKDF (reference sequence). The CDR3 contains 14 residues. Trimming cost V 0 bases and J 2 bases, with 8 bases left between them. CDR3 bases: TGTGCCACCAGCAGAGACAGGGGCCCCTACGAGCAGTACTTC. Protein sequence: CATSRDRGPYEQYF.

The genes are TRBV4-3 and TRBJ2-5; unclear D gene. The germline CDR1 and CDR2 sequences are LGHNA and YSLEER. The CDR3 runs to 15 residues. Trimming removed 2 bases at V and 4 bases at J, with 14 bases between. Written as DNA, the CDR3 is TGCGCCAGCAGCCAATCGTGGGCAGTTCGAGAGACCCAGTACTTC. Translation: CASSQSWAVRETQYF.

This chain joins TRBV2 and TRBJ2-7, with 12 bases fitting TRBD1. The CDR3 runs 14 residues. With 7 bases clipped from V and 7 bases from J, the junction kept 8 bases outside the gene matches. Germline V gene lookup returns CDR1 SNHLY and CDR2 FYNNEI. This CDR3 is CASTPGQGAWEQYF. The CDR3 DNA sequence: TGTGCCAGCACCCCGGGACAGGGGGCGTGGGAGCAGTACTTC.

The CDR3 DNA reads as TGTGCCAGCAGCGTAGCGGGCGGGAGGGCCTACAATGAGCAGTTCTTC. It is translated as CASSVAGGRAYNEQFF. The chain has TRBV9 and TRBJ2-1; TRBD2 matches at 9 bases. With V trimmed by 0 bases and J by 2 bases, 3 bases remained unmatched. Looked up from germline, CDR1 is SGDLS and CDR2 is YYNGEE. The CDR3 contains 16 residues.

This chain connects TRBV14 to TRBJ2-1; 12 bases map to TRBD2. The V gene end was trimmed by 3 bases and the J gene end by 0 bases; junction bases not matched to a gene: 0. The CDR3 covers 16 residues. Germline CDR1 SGHDN, CDR2 FVKESK. CDR3 loop: CASSQTSGSSYNEQFF. The CDR3 nucleotides are TGTGCCAGCAGCCAGACTAGCGGGAGCTCCTACAATGAGCAGTTCTTC.

The V call is TRBV18, the J call TRBJ2-2; 9 bases agree with TRBD2. The length of the CDR3 is 16 residues. Looked up from germline, CDR1 is KGHSH and CDR2 is LQKENI. The V gene end was trimmed by 5 bases and the J gene end by 4 bases; junction bases not matched to a gene: 8. The CDR3 coding sequence is TGTGCCAGCTCAGCCGGGAGAGCGGGAGGCACCGGGGAGCTGTTTTTT. Translation: CASSAGRAGGTGELFF.

The rearrangement links TRBV28 to TRBJ2-3, with 9 bases identical to TRBD2. Trimming removed 2 bases from V and 2 bases from J; junction bases left unmatched: 2. Germline lookup yields CDR1 MDHEN and CDR2 SYDVKM. The CDR3 spans 15 residues. The CDR3 reads CASSLAGGNTDTQYF. CDR3 coding DNA: TGTGCCAGCAGTTTAGCGGGAGGGAACACAGATACGCAGTATTTT. The whole variable domain, remainder taken from reference TRBV28 and TRBJ2-3, is DVKVTQSSRYLVKRTGEKVFLECVQDMDHENMFWYRQDPGLGLRLIYFSYDVKMKEKGDIPEGYSVSREKKERFSLILESASTNQTSMYLCASSLAGGNTDTQYFGPGTRLTVL.

A note on this clone: Since a far larger clone is one base different, this is likely a read error. V is TRBV30 and J is TRBJ2-7; either TRBD1 or TRBD2 may fit D (5 bases each). V shed 0 bases and J shed 3 bases, with 9 bases lying between them. From germline, CDR1 is GTSNPN and CDR2 SVGIG (reference sequence). The CDR3 runs 13 residues. CDR3 protein: CAWSVLGVYEQYF. Here the CDR3 DNA reads TGTGCCTGGAGTGTACTGGGGGTCTACGAGCAGTACTTC.

The chain links TRBV6-1 to TRBJ2-3; D uncertain. This CDR3 region has 11 residues. In germline, CDR1 is MNHNS, CDR2 SASEGT. V lost 5 bases and J lost 6, with 6 bases in between. The CDR3 sequence is CASSLGDTQYF. CDR3 nucleotide sequence: TGTGCCAGCAGTCTAGGGGATACGCAGTATTTT.

V is TRBV5-1 and J is TRBJ2-5; 8 bases line up with TRBD1. The J call may be in error: the DNA end matches TRBJ2-7 better. The CDR3 length is 15 residues. CDR1 SGHRS and CDR2 YFSETQ come from the germline V gene. The CDR3 region has the DNA TGCGCCAGCAGCTTGGCCGGCAGGGGGCAAGGCGAGCAGTACTTC. It is translated as CASSLAGRGQGEQYF.

A note on this clone: One end of the junction varies from germline; a read error may be responsible. The chain recombines TRBV15 with TRBJ2-2; the D is unclear. The germline CDR1 and CDR2 sequences are LNHNV and YYDKDF (reference sequence). There are 16 residues in the CDR3. The CDR3: CATSRGTTENTRELFF. In DNA, the CDR3 is TGTGCCACCAGCAGGGGCACCACCGAAAACACCAGGGAGCTGTTTTTT. Looking up the rest from reference TRBV15 and TRBJ2-2 gives the full variable domain: DAMVIQNPRYQVTQFGKPVTLSCSQTLNHNVMYWYQQKSSQAPKLLFHYYDKDFNNEADTPDNFQSRRPNTSFCFLDIRSPGLGDTAMYLCATSRGTTENTRELFFGEGSRLTVL.

The chain carries TRBV5-4 and TRBJ2-7; no reliable D call. Germline lookup yields CDR1 SGHNT and CDR2 YYREEE (reference sequence). This CDR3 region has 15 residues. V was shortened by 1 base and J by 2 bases, with 13 bases between the two germline ends. The CDR3 coding sequence is TGTGCCAGCAGCTTGCTGTATGGCGGAGCCTACGAGCAGTACTTC. It is translated as CASSLLYGGAYEQYF.

Notes on this clone: At one end, the junction sequence differs from germline, possibly due to a read error. This sample also contains other DNA sequences that code for the same CDR3. The chain employs TRBV15 and TRBJ2-6; a possible D gene is TRBD1 (5 bases). This CDR3 spans 16 amino acids. Germline CDR1 LNHNV, CDR2 YYDKDF (reference sequence). CDR3 coding DNA: TGTGCCACTAGCAGAGGCAGGGATCCTGGGGCCAACGTCCTGACTTTC. Translating it yields CATSRGRDPGANVLTF.

The chain has TRBV9 and TRBJ1-2; possibly TRBD1 for D (6 bases). The germline V gene encodes CDR1 SGDLS and CDR2 YYNGEE. V gave up 1 base and J gave up 9 bases, with 13 bases separating them. This CDR3 is built from 13 residues. DNA of the CDR3: TGTGCCAGCAGCGTACCTCCGGGACATCGCTACACCTTC. Translated: CASSVPPGHRYTF.